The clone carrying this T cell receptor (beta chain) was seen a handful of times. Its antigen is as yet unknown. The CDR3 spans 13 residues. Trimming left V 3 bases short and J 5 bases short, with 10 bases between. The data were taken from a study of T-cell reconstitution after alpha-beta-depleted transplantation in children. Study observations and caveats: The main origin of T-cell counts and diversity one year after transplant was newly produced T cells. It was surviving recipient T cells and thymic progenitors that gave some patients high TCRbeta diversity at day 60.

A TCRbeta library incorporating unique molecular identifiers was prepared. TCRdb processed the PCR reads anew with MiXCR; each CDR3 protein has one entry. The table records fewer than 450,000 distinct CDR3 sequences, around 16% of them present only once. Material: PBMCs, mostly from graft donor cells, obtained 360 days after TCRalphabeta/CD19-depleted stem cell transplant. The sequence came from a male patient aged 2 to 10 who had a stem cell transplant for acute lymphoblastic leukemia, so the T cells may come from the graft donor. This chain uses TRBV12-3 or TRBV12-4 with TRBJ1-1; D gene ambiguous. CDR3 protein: CASSLLMRTEAFF. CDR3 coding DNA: TGTGCCAGCAGTTTGTTGATGAGGACTGAAGCTTTCTTT.